Listed here is a single TCR beta chain. Other DNA sequences in this sample translate to the same CDR3. Trimming cost V 1 base and J 2 bases, with 8 bases left between them. Germline-derived CDR1 and CDR2 are LNHDA and SQIVND (reference sequence). The CDR3 covers 15 residues. This sample stems from a study of shared T cell receptors in the human thymus. Some clones are missing from TCRdb's copy, which holds only in-frame ones; the method was immunoSEQ multiplex PCR. There are about 400,000 clones in the sample; roughly 94% occur only once, and approximately 0.018% lies in the top ten. The chain uses TRBV19 and TRBJ2-2; D ambiguous. The sequence came from a human donor. Sequencing was performed on thymocytes. Written as DNA, the CDR3 is TGTGCCAGTAGTATAGGTAGGGCCAACACCGGGGAGCTGTTTTTT. This codes for CASSIGRANTGELFF. Full variable domain (missing parts from reference TRBV19 and TRBJ2-2): DGGITQSPKYLFRKEGQNVTLSCEQNLNHDAMYWYRQDPGQGLRLIYYSQIVNDFQKGDIAEGYSVSREKKESFPLTVTSAQKNPTAFYLCASSIGRANTGELFFGEGSRLTVL.